The 18 T cell receptor beta chains given below trace back to one sample, sequenced in a study of OX40 agonist ivuxolimab in advanced cancers. Sequenced by immunoSEQ multiplex PCR; TCRdb stores in-frame clones only, minus some. The data contain under 75,000 clones, 81% of them singletons. The sample here was CD4+ or CD8+ T cells sorted from blood, taken in a trial of the OX40 agonist ivuxolimab. These receptors were taken from an adult with an advanced solid tumor such as melanoma, head and neck, liver or kidney cancer.

This clone appeared once. V is TRBV2 and J is TRBJ2-1, with D perhaps TRBD2 (6 bases). Germline V gene sequence: CDR1 SNHLY, CDR2 FYNNEI. This CDR3 has 15 amino acids. Trimming cost V 8 bases and J 9 bases, with 23 bases left between them. CDR3 loop: CASAAGTPPDREQFF. The CDR3 DNA follows: TGTGCCAGCGCTGCCGGGACTCCCCCCGACCGTGAGCAGTTCTTC. Using reference TRBV2 and TRBJ2-1 for the parts outside the CDR3, the full variable domain is EPEVTQTPSHQVTQMGQEVILRCVPISNHLYFYWYRQILGQKVEFLVSFYNNEISEKSEIFDDQFSVERPDGSNFTLKIRSTKLEDSAMYFCASAAGTPPDREQFFGPGTRLTVL.

The chain has TRBV29-1 and TRBJ2-1; 7 nucleotides line up with TRBD2. The CDR3 length is 18 residues. Per germline, CDR1 SQVTM and CDR2 ANQGSEA. The junction had 16 bases not matched to a gene; V was cut back by 4 bases and J by 1 base. The CDR3 nucleotides read TGCAGCGTTGTTCCGGGATTAAGCGGGGCGTGGTCCTACAATGAGCAGTTCTTC. Its protein product is CSVVPGLSGAWSYNEQFF.

The V gene is TRBV6-6, the J gene TRBJ1-3; TRBD1 matches 9 bases. Per the germline V gene, CDR1 is MNHNY and CDR2 is SVGAGI (reference sequence). The CDR3 sequence is 14 residues long. Losses at the gene ends were 7 bases for V and 7 bases for J; bases not matched to a gene: 8. CDR3 amino acids: CASNRQGDVNTIYF. The CDR3 nucleotides are TGTGCCAGCAACCGACAGGGGGACGTGAACACCATATATTTT.

This clone appeared a few times. This chain links TRBV5-1 with TRBJ2-1; 8 bases map to TRBD2. This CDR3 has 15 amino acids. V dropped 0 bases and J dropped 5; count of bases not matched to a gene: 4. Germline V gene lookup returns CDR1 SGHRS and CDR2 YFSETQ. In DNA, the CDR3 is TGCGCCAGCAGCTTGGATGTTAGCGGGAACAATGAGCAGTTCTTC. Protein: CASSLDVSGNNEQFF.

This clone was seen a few times. The chain employs TRBV5-1 and TRBJ1-3; no clear D. V was clipped by 0 bases and J by 1 base, with 14 bases between them. Germline V gene sequence: CDR1 SGHRS, CDR2 YFSETQ. The CDR3 runs 17 residues. CDR3 DNA: TGCGCCAGCAGCTTGGCCGATCAGTCGTCTTCTGGAAACACCATATATTTT. It translates to CASSLADQSSSGNTIYF.

Note on this clone: Other DNA sequences in this specimen translate into the identical CDR3. The chain recombines TRBV10-3 with TRBJ1-6, with D perhaps matching TRBD1 (6 bases). Between the trimmed V and J ends, which lost 3 bases and 6 bases, there was a span of 6 bases. The CDR3 contains 13 residues. CDR1 and CDR2 (germline): ENHRY, SYGVKD. The DNA of the CDR3 is TGTGCCATCAGTGAAGGGGGTAATTCACCCCTCCACTTT. It is translated as CAISEGGNSPLHF.

V gene TRBV5-1 combines with J gene TRBJ1-4, with a weak D call TRBD1 (5 bases). The CDR3 contains 14 residues. Germline loops: CDR1 SGHRS, CDR2 YFSETQ. The V and J ends lost 0 bases and 6 bases respectively, with 9 bases between them. The CDR3 nucleotides are TGCGCCAGCAGCTTGGGTGGGACGGATGAAAAACTGTTTTTT. This gives the protein CASSLGGTDEKLFF.

The DNA for the CDR3 is TGTGCCAGCAGGGGCTCGGGGACAGGGTCCCGCTACGAGCAGTACTTC. Translating gives CASRGSGTGSRYEQYF. J is TRBJ2-5 and V is TRBV2; 9 bases align to TRBD1. The better agreement between TRBJ2-7 and the DNA end casts doubt on the J call. This CDR3 comprises 16 residues. Per the germline V gene, CDR1 is SNHLY and CDR2 is FYNNEI.

By share, this clone ranks as medium-sized. Different DNA sequences within this sample yield the same CDR3. The V gene is TRBV19, the J gene TRBJ2-7, with a tentative D call TRBD1 (6 bases). Germline V gene data show CDR1 as LNHDA and CDR2 as SQIVND (reference sequence). Trimming stripped 5 bases from V and 2 bases from J, with 10 bases between. The CDR3 contains 13 residues. DNA for the CDR3: TGTGCCAGTAGTCCGGGACACCCCTACGAGCAGTACTTC. Its translation: CASSPGHPYEQYF. The entire variable domain, with the rest obtained from reference TRBV19 and TRBJ2-7, is as follows: DGGITQSPKYLFRKEGQNVTLSCEQNLNHDAMYWYRQDPGQGLRLIYYSQIVNDFQKGDIAEGYSVSREKKESFPLTVTSAQKNPTAFYLCASSPGHPYEQYFGPGTRLTVT.

The rearrangement uses TRBV10-3 and TRBJ1-3; 8 bases align to TRBD1. J was trimmed by 0 bases and V by 9 bases; bases with no gene match: 7. Germline values: CDR1 ENHRY, CDR2 SYGVKD. The CDR3 has 15 residues. This CDR3 reads CAIATGASSGNTIYF. The CDR3, as DNA: TGTGCCATTGCGACAGGGGCAAGCTCTGGAAACACCATATATTTT.

V and J are TRBV4-2 and TRBJ1-2, with 9 bases matching TRBD1. This CDR3 spans 13 amino acids. V lost 4 bases to trimming and J lost 6 bases; unmatched junction nucleotides: 3. Germline CDR1 LGHNA, CDR2 YNFKEQ. The CDR3 spells CASSRDREHGYTF. Here the CDR3 DNA reads TGTGCCAGCAGCCGGGACAGGGAACATGGCTACACCTTC.

This chain joins TRBV14 and TRBJ2-7, with 13 positions matching TRBD2. With V trimmed by 4 bases and J by 4 bases, 4 bases remained unmatched. The CDR3 is 15 amino acids. CDR1 is SGHDN, CDR2 FVKESK, per germline. Written as DNA, the CDR3 is TGTGCCAGCAGCCTGGGACTAGCGGGGTTGTACGAGCAGTACTTC. It specifies CASSLGLAGLYEQYF.

This clone showed up just once. V gene TRBV5-4 combines with J gene TRBJ1-4; no definite D call. V lost 4 bases and J 6 bases, leaving 16 bases between the germline ends. This CDR3 spans 15 amino acids. Germline loops: CDR1 SGHNT, CDR2 YYREEE (reference sequence). In DNA form, the CDR3 reads TGTGCCAGCAGCCCCGGAATGGGAGAGGATGAAAAACTGTTTTTT. This codes for CASSPGMGEDEKLFF.

Comments on this clone: Its ends do not fully match the called genes, so a read error is possible. This sequence joins TRBV7-8 and TRBJ2-1; 12 bases align to TRBD2. In germline, CDR1 is SGHVS, CDR2 FQNEAQ. CDR3 size: 14 residues. The CDR3 bases are TGTGCCAGCAGCCTAGCGGGGGGGCAAGGTGAGCAGTTCTTC. Residues: CASSLAGGQGEQFF.

The rearrangement uses TRBV5-4 and TRBJ2-5, with TRBD1 identical over 7 bases. Looked up from germline, CDR1 is SGHNT and CDR2 is YYREEE (reference sequence). The V and J ends lost 3 bases and 1 base, in that order; junction bases with no gene match: 3. The CDR3 runs 14 residues. CDR3 bases: TGTGCCAGCAGCTCGACAGGGCTCCAAGAGACCCAGTACTTC. Encoded protein: CASSSTGLQETQYF.

V is TRBV4-2 and J is TRBJ2-3; TRBD2 matches 11 bases. The CDR3 is made up of 16 amino acids. V was pared by 0 bases and J by 4 bases, with 3 bases of the junction left unmatched. Germline V gives CDR1 LGHNA, CDR2 YNFKEQ. CDR3 DNA sequence: TGTGCCAGCAGCCAAGAGCTAGCGGGGGGAGCAGATACGCAGTATTTT. Amino acids: CASSQELAGGADTQYF.

The rearrangement uses TRBV29-1 and TRBJ1-1, with D unclear. CDR3 size: 11 residues. Trimming took off 4 bases at V and 3 bases at J, with 6 bases between the two ends. From germline, CDR1 is SQVTM and CDR2 ANQGSEA. The CDR3 loop reads CSVAGHTEAFF. CDR3 bases: TGCAGCGTTGCGGGCCACACTGAAGCTTTCTTT. Full variable domain (missing parts from reference TRBV29-1 and TRBJ1-1): SAVISQKPSRDICQRGTSLTIQCQVDSQVTMMFWYRQQPGQSLTLIATANQGSEATYESGFVIDKFPISRPNLTFSTLTVSNMSPEDSSIYLCSVAGHTEAFFGQGTRLTVV.

The rearrangement uses TRBV14 and TRBJ1-1, with D unclear. With 1 base removed from V and 7 bases from J, the gap between germline ends came to 7 bases. Germline-derived CDR1 and CDR2 are SGHDN and FVKESK. The CDR3 is made up of 12 amino acids. In nucleotides, the CDR3 is TGTGCCAGCAGCCAAGCGTCAGATGAAGCTTTCTTT. Translating it yields CASSQASDEAFF.